This is a list of T cell receptor beta chains from one sample in a study of shared clonotypes between healthy human individuals. Repertoires were generated with immunoSEQ multiplex PCR, while TCRdb's copy carries only in-frame clones and drops some. The table includes about 680,000 clones, around 73% detected once. Sequencing was done on a sample of memory CD4+ T cells sorted from blood. Source of these receptors: a woman aged 30 to 39 in good health. Each CDR3 is given with its conserved first and last residue. Each record gives: D gene, V gene, clone size, J gene, CDR3 DNA, CDR3 protein. A D gene is named only where the DNA matches it firmly. Size values are once, few and many counts, or a class for expanded clones, and some rows have none.

NA,TRBV25-1,once,TRBJ2-5,TGTGCCAGCAGTGAAAAAACCGGGACTGAAGAGACCCAGTACTTC,CASSEKTGTEETQYF
TRBD2,TRBV7-2,NA,TRBJ2-1,TGTGCCAGCAGCTTATCCGGACTAGCGGGATACAATGAGCAGTTCTTC,CASSLSGLAGYNEQFF
NA,TRBV5-6,NA,TRBJ1-2,TGTGCCAGCAGCCCCCGACGCGGCAGGGAGGGCTACACCTTC,CASSPRRGREGYTF
NA,TRBV7-8,NA,TRBJ2-7,TGTGCCAGCAGCTCAACGATAGGGGGAGGCGAGCAGTACTTC,CASSSTIGGGEQYF
TRBD1,TRBV28,NA,TRBJ1-5,TGTGCCAGCAGCTATCGGGACAGTCAGCCCCAGCATTTT,CASSYRDSQPQHF
NA,TRBV20-1,NA,TRBJ1-1,TGCAGTGGGGGTATGAACACTGAAGCTTTCTTT,CSGGMNTEAFF
TRBD1,TRBV11-2,few,TRBJ2-3,TGTGCCAGCAAAGGGGGCTACCTCACAGATACGCAGTATTTT,CASKGGYLTDTQYF
TRBD1,TRBV5-5,NA,TRBJ1-2,TGTGCCAGCAGACCTGGACAGGGGAGGAACTATGGCTACACCTTC,CASRPGQGRNYGYTF
TRBD2,TRBV19,NA,TRBJ2-1,TGTGCCAGTAGTGACTCCGGGACTAGCGCGTACAATGAGCAGTTCTTC,CASSDSGTSAYNEQFF
NA,TRBV7-9,NA,TRBJ2-1,TGTGCCAGCAGCCCAGGCAGGAATGAGCAGTTCTTC,CASSPGRNEQFF
NA,TRBV27,NA,TRBJ2-1,TGTGCCAGCAGTTTTAGTAGGGGATACAATGAGCAGTTCTTC,CASSFSRGYNEQFF
NA,TRBV4-1,NA,TRBJ1-1,TGCGCCAGCAGCCAAGATGGAAGGGGTTGGTCTGAAGCTTTCTTT,CASSQDGRGWSEAFF
TRBD1,TRBV11-2,many,TRBJ2-4,TGTGCCAGCAGCTTGACAGGGGCCAAAAACATTCAGTACTTC,CASSLTGAKNIQYF
TRBD1,TRBV13,NA,TRBJ1-1,TGTGCCAGCAGCAACAGGGGCACTGAAGCTTTCTTT,CASSNRGTEAFF
TRBD2,TRBV9,NA,TRBJ2-1,TGTGCCAGCAGCGCAGGGGTAGCGGGAGCCAATGAGCAGTTCTTC,CASSAGVAGANEQFF
NA,TRBV9,once,TRBJ2-2,TGTGCCAGCAGCGTGCAGGTCGGGGAGCTGTTTTTT,CASSVQVGELFF
TRBD1,TRBV15,NA,TRBJ2-3,TGTGCCACCAGCAAGGACAGGGTTTCAGATACGCAGTATTTT,CATSKDRVSDTQYF
TRBD2,TRBV2,NA,TRBJ2-1,TGTGCCAGCAGTGAAGGGATAGCGGGAATGATCATACGTGGTGAGCAGTTCTTC,CASSEGIAGMIIRGEQFF
NA,TRBV11-2,NA,TRBJ1-3,TGTGCCAGCAGCTTAGACCCCTTACTAGGACCGGGAAACACCATATATTTT,CASSLDPLLGPGNTIYF